This T cell receptor (beta chain) derives from a study of blood T cell repertoires in COVID-19. Produced via immunoSEQ multiplex PCR; TCRdb's table is partial and in-frame only. Here the sample spans almost 250,000 clones, approximately 85% being singletons. The CDR3 loop spans 14 amino acids. CDR1 and CDR2 from the germline V gene are LNHDA and SQIVND (reference sequence). The V and J ends lost 7 bases and 4 bases respectively, with 16 bases between them. Participants were aged 18 to 89 years from about 25 US areas. The sequenced sample consisted of PBMCs or T cells enriched from blood (not recorded which). The sequence was obtained from a woman aged 45 to 65 with acute COVID-19. This chain uses TRBV19 with TRBJ1-1; possible D gene TRBD1, 5 bases. Here the CDR3 reads CASNPRGGGTEAFF. The CDR3 nucleotides read TGTGCCAGTAATCCACGGGGGGGAGGCACTGAAGCTTTCTTT.